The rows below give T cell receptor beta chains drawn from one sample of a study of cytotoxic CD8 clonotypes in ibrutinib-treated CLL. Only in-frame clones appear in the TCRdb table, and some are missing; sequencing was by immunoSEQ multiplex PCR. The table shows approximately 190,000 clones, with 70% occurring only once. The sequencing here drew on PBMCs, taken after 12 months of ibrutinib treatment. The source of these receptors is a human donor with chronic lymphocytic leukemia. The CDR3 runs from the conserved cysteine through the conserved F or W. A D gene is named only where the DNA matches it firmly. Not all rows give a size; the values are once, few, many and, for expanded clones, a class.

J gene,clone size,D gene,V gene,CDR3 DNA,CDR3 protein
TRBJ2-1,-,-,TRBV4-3,TGCGCCAGCAGCCTGGGGACTAGGGGGCGGAATGAGCAGTTCTTC,CASSLGTRGRNEQFF
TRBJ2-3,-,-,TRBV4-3,TGCGCCAGCAGCAACCGGGACCACGGGAGAGATACGCAGTATTTT,CASSNRDHGRDTQYF
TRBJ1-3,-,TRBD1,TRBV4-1,TGCGCCAGCAGCCAAGGACAGGGTGTTGGAAACACCATATATTTT,CASSQGQGVGNTIYF
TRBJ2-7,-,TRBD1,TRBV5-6,TGTGCCAGCAGTTTCGGGACAGGGCCTACCTACGAGCAGTACTTC,CASSFGTGPTYEQYF
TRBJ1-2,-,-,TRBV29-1,TGCAGCGTTCCCCTCCCAGGGGTGTATGGCTACACCTTC,CSVPLPGVYGYTF
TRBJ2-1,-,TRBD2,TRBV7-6,TGTGCCAGCAGCTTGGGGACTAGCGGACCTGAAGTGGATGAGCAGTTCTTC,CASSLGTSGPEVDEQFF
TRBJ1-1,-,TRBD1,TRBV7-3,TGTGCCAGCAGCTTATCGGGGACAGGAGAAGCTTTCTTT,CASSLSGTGEAFF
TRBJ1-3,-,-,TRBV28,TGTGCCAGCAGTTCCGCTCAGGGAATCTCTGGAAACACCATATATTTT,CASSSAQGISGNTIYF
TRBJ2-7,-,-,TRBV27,TGTGCCAGCAGTCCCGGACCCTTCTCCTACGAGCAGTACTTC,CASSPGPFSYEQYF
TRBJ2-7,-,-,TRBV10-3,TGTGCCATCCAGGGTGGGGGGTACGAGCAGTACTTC,CAIQGGGYEQYF
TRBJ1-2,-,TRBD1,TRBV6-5,TGTGCCAGCAGTTATGACAGGGTGGTTGGCTACACCTTC,CASSYDRVVGYTF
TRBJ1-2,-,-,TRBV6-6,TGTGCCAGCACCCGGGGGCGGGGGGATGGCTACACCTTC,CASTRGRGDGYTF
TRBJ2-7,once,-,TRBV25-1,TGTGCCAGCAGTGAATATAATTGGGGAGAGCAGTACTTC,CASSEYNWGEQYF
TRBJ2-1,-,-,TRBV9,TGTGCCAGCAGCGTAAGTTGGACCTACAATGAGCAGTTCTTC,CASSVSWTYNEQFF
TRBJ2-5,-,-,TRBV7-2,TGTGCCAGCGCCCCCAGTGGACGCACAAGGCAGACCCAGTACTTC,CASAPSGRTRQTQYF
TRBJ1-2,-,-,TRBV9,TGTGCCAGCAGCGGGGGCCTCCAATATGGCTACACCTTC,CASSGGLQYGYTF
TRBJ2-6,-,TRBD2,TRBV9,TGTGCCAGCAGCACTAGGCCGCTAGCGGGAGGGCCTGCTGGGGCCAACGTCCTGACTTTC,CASSTRPLAGGPAGANVLTF
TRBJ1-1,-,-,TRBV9,TGTGCCAGCAGCGTAGGGGCAGCTTTGAACACTGAAGCTTTCTTT,CASSVGAALNTEAFF
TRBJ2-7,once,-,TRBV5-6,TGTGCCAGCAGCTTCGGGGGGCGTCCCACCTACGAGCAGTACTTC,CASSFGGRPTYEQYF
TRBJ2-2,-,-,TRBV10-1,TGCGCCAGCAGTGAGTCAAAGACCGGGGAGCTGTTTTTT,CASSESKTGELFF
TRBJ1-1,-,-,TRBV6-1,TGTGCCAGCAGTAATCAGGGTCGCACTGAAGCTTTCTTT,CASSNQGRTEAFF
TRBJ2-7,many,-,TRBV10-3,TGTGCCATCAGTGGTGGGTCTCACGAGCAGTACTTC,CAISGGSHEQYF